These 5 T cell receptor beta chains were sequenced from one sample in a study of shared clonotypes between healthy human individuals. Profiled with immunoSEQ multiplex PCR; TCRdb holds only in-frame clones, not every one. The sample yields millions of clones, approximately 94% seen once. CD45RO negativity and positive selection for CCR7 defined naive CD8 cells, a population that excluded terminally differentiated effector memory CD45RA+ cells. Input material: naive CD8+ T cells sorted from blood. The receptor set was obtained from a man younger than 30 in good health.

CDR3 protein: CASSQTLGGGDSAQHF. The CDR3 DNA follows: TGCGCCAGCAGCCAAACCCTCGGCGGGGGTGACTCAGCCCAGCATTTT. The chain links TRBV4-3 to TRBJ1-5; the D gene is possibly TRBD1 (5 bases). V lost 2 bases, J lost 11 bases, and 22 bases lay in between. The CDR3 extends over 16 amino acids. Germline V gene sequence: CDR1 LGHNA, CDR2 YSLEER.

This chain links TRBV10-1 with TRBJ2-3; D is undetermined. Trimming stripped 3 bases from V and 4 bases from J, with 11 bases between. CDR3 length: 14 amino acids. Germline V gene lookup returns CDR1 WNHNN and CDR2 SYGVQD (reference sequence). CDR3 nucleotides: TGCGCCAGCAGTGATGGGTTGGGTTCAGATACGCAGTATTTT. This translates into CASSDGLGSDTQYF.

As for this clone: This specimen includes other DNA sequences encoding the same CDR3. The V gene is TRBV9, the J gene TRBJ2-6; no reliable D call. The germline V gene has CDR1 SGDLS and CDR2 YYNGEE. The V end was cut by 0 bases, the J end by 1 base, with 8 bases between. The CDR3 totals 16 residues. The CDR3 DNA reads TGTGCCAGCAGCGTAGCTAGACGTTCTGGGGCCAACGTCCTGACTTTC. Translating it yields CASSVARRSGANVLTF.

The V gene is TRBV14, the J gene TRBJ1-6; possible D gene TRBD1, 5 bases. The length of the CDR3 is 17 residues. The germline V gene has CDR1 SGHDN and CDR2 FVKESK. Trimming took 0 bases from V and 7 from J, leaving 16 bases between them. Here the CDR3 reads CASSQDGFGAGNSPLHF. CDR3 sequence (DNA): TGTGCCAGCAGCCAAGATGGATTTGGGGCGGGGAATTCACCCCTCCACTTT.

The chain couples TRBV6-1 to TRBJ2-7; possibly TRBD1 for D (6 bases). CDR3 size: 12 residues. Germline V gives CDR1 MNHNS, CDR2 SASEGT. V was pared by 3 bases and J by 5 bases, with 8 bases between. This CDR3 reads CASSDPGDEQYF. As DNA, the CDR3 is TGTGCCAGCAGTGACCCAGGGGACGAGCAGTACTTC.